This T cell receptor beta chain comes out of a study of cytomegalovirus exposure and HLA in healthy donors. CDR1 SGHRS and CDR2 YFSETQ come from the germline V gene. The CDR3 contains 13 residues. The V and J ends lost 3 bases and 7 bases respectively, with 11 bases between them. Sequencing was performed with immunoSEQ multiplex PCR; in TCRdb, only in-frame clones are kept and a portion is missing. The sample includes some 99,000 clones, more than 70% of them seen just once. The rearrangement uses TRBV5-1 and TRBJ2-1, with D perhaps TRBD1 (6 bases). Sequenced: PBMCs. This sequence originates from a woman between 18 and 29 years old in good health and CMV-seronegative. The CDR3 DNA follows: TGCGCCAGCAGCTGGACAGTCTTTAATGAGCAGTTCTTC. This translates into CASSWTVFNEQFF.